Listed below are T cell receptor beta chains from one sample, sequenced in a study of T cells in Graves' hyperthyroidism and ophthalmopathy. MiXCR, applied by TCRdb to the multiplex PCR reads, yields one record per CDR3 protein. This table has approximately 300,000 distinct CDR3 sequences, approximately 15% appearing once. Sequencing was carried out using blood. These receptors came from a woman aged 55-70 years with Graves' ophthalmopathy. Both conserved end residues are part of each CDR3. A D gene is named only where the DNA matches it firmly. Expanded clones are given a class, and other clones once, few, many or no size at all.

length | D | J | V | size | CDR3 | DNA
15 | . | TRBJ2-6 | TRBV14 | . | CASSPQMTGANVLTF | TGTGCCAGCAGCCCCCAGATGACGGGGGCCAACGTCCTGACTTTC
14 | . | TRBJ2-7 | TRBV28 | many | CASSLGGDTYEQYF | TGTGCCAGCAGTTTAGGAGGGGACACCTACGAGCAGTACTTC
16 | . | TRBJ2-4 | TRBV18 | many | CASSPMQGIAKNIQYF | TGTGCCAGCTCACCAATGCAGGGAATAGCCAAAAACATTCAGTACTTC
16 | . | TRBJ1-5 | TRBV4-2 | . | CASSLESPNSYLSQHF | TGTGCCAGCAGCCTGGAGTCGCCCAACTCTTATCTCTCCCAGCATTTT
15 | . | TRBJ2-2 | TRBV18 | many | CASSPMTGGTGELFF | TGTGCCAGCTCACCAATGACAGGCGGCACCGGGGAGCTGTTTTTT
17 | TRBD1 | TRBJ1-6 | TRBV27 | many | CASSLLPRTGFNSPLHF | TGTGCCAGCAGCTTACTCCCCCGGACAGGGTTTAATTCACCCCTCCACTTT
17 | TRBD2 | TRBJ2-7 | TRBV10-3 | many | CAISDFNSAGGVYEQYF | TGTGCCATCAGTGACTTTAATTCGGCGGGAGGGGTCTACGAGCAGTACTTC
15 | TRBD2 | TRBJ2-5 | TRBV24-1 | few | CATSDSSGGQETQYF | TGTGCCACCAGTGATTCTAGCGGGGGCCAAGAGACCCAGTACTTC
14 | . | TRBJ1-5 | TRBV27 | many | CASRDLYSNQPQHF | TGTGCCAGCAGGGACCTTTATAGCAATCAGCCCCAGCATTTT
21 | TRBD2 | TRBJ2-7 | TRBV4-1 | . | CASSHRTQGLSQREAFYEQYF | TGCGCCAGCAGCCACCGAACCCAGGGTTTATCCCAGCGGGAAGCCTTCTACGAGCAGTACTTC
15 | TRBD1 | TRBJ1-6 | TRBV18 | many | CASSPRQGYNSPLHF | TGTGCCAGCTCACCCAGACAGGGATATAATTCACCCCTCCACTTT
15 | . | TRBJ1-2 | TRBV6-2/TRBV6-3 | . | CASSHDSRSGYGYTF | TGTGCCAGCAGTCACGACAGTCGATCGGGCTATGGCTACACCTTC
16 | . | TRBJ1-1 | TRBV11-2 | many | CASSLGPRLVNTEAFF | TGTGCCAGCAGCTTAGGCCCCAGGTTGGTGAACACTGAAGCTTTCTTT
15 | . | TRBJ1-1 | TRBV20-1 | few | CSARGTGSLGTEAFF | TGCAGTGCTAGGGGCACAGGGTCCCTGGGCACTGAAGCTTTCTTT
17 | . | TRBJ2-2 | TRBV24-1 | many | CATSDTEGRLNTGELFF | TGTGCCACCAGTGATACGGAGGGACGGTTGAACACCGGGGAGCTGTTTTTT
12 | . | TRBJ2-1 | TRBV5-1 | many | CASSLEGDEQFF | TGCGCCAGCAGCTTGGAGGGGGATGAGCAGTTCTTC
14 | . | TRBJ1-2 | TRBV4-1 | many | CASSLPRGMYGYTF | TGCGCCAGCAGCCTACCGCGAGGGATGTATGGCTACACCTTC
16 | TRBD2 | TRBJ2-1 | TRBV30 | many | CAWSRQLAGARNEQFF | TGTGCCTGGAGTCGACAACTAGCGGGAGCAAGGAATGAGCAGTTCTTC
16 | . | TRBJ2-2 | TRBV14 | . | CASSQIRAGDTGELFF | TGTGCCAGCAGCCAGATACGGGCAGGGGACACCGGGGAGCTGTTTTTT
15 | . | TRBJ2-3 | TRBV28 | many | CASSFYRTSTDTQYF | TGTGCCAGCAGTTTCTATAGAACTAGCACAGATACGCAGTATTTT
16 | . | TRBJ1-3 | TRBV15 | . | CATSRVYAGLGNTIYF | TGTGCCACCAGCAGAGTATATGCCGGGTTAGGAAACACCATATATTTT
15 | TRBD2 | TRBJ2-7 | TRBV10-1 | many | CASSESIGGVTQQYF | TGCGCCAGCAGTGAGTCTATCGGGGGGGTTACGCAGCAGTACTTC
14 | . | TRBJ2-5 | TRBV7-9 | . | CASSLARDQGTQYF | TGTGCCAGCAGCTTAGCACGGGATCAAGGGACCCAGTACTTC